One and the same sample provided the 20 T cell receptor beta chains below, sequenced in a study of PD-1 blockade in classical Hodgkin lymphoma. Relapse was seen in all patients after autologous stem cell transplantation, and brentuximab vedotin exposure was variable. Sequencing was performed with immunoSEQ multiplex PCR; in TCRdb, only in-frame clones are kept and a portion is missing. Of about 41,000 clones in the sample, approximately 83% are singletons; the top ten hold around 20%. Material: peripheral blood mononuclear cells (PBMCs), obtained at baseline. These receptors were obtained from a human donor with classical Hodgkin lymphoma.

J is TRBJ2-3 and V is TRBV7-8; 12 bases match TRBD2. V gave up 4 bases and J gave up 1 base; unmatched junction bases: 3. This CDR3 has 16 residues. Looked up from germline, CDR1 is SGHVS and CDR2 is FQNEAQ. The CDR3 DNA reads TGTGCCAGCAGCTCTCGGACTAGCGGGGGCACAGATACGCAGTATTTT. It encodes CASSSRTSGGTDTQYF.

This chain links TRBV10-3 with TRBJ1-4; no definite D call. Trimming shortened V by 6 bases and J by 4 bases, and 12 bases separated the two germline ends. The CDR3 runs to 14 residues. CDR1 and CDR2 (germline): ENHRY, SYGVKD. The CDR3 sequence: CAISQPPVNEKLFF. DNA of the CDR3: TGTGCCATCAGCCAACCGCCCGTTAATGAAAAACTGTTTTTT.

The V and J genes are TRBV19 and TRBJ2-1; TRBD2 matches 9 bases. V lost 7 bases, J lost 6 bases, and 7 bases stayed unmatched. Looked up from germline, CDR1 is LNHDA and CDR2 is SQIVND (reference sequence). CDR3 length: 14 amino acids. The CDR3: CASNRGRASNEQFF. Here the CDR3 DNA reads TGTGCCAGTAATCGCGGGAGGGCGAGCAATGAGCAGTTCTTC.

This chain uses TRBV6-6 with TRBJ1-2; a possible D gene is TRBD1 (6 bases). The CDR3 is 14 amino acids. The V gene lost 0 bases and the J gene lost 14 bases, with 19 bases spanning the gap. CDR1 is MNHNY, CDR2 SVGAGI, per germline (reference sequence). The CDR3 loop is CASSYSLDSQALTF. The CDR3, as DNA: TGTGCCAGCAGTTACTCGTTGGACAGTCAGGCTCTAACCTTC.

The V and J genes are TRBV10-3 and TRBJ1-2, with D perhaps matching TRBD1 (5 bases). The length of the CDR3 is 14 residues. Deletions cut 4 bases from V and 4 bases from J, with 13 bases between. The germline gives CDR1 ENHRY, CDR2 SYGVKD. CDR3 sequence (DNA): TGTGCCATCAGTGTGGGCAGGGAAGGCTATGGCTACACCTTC. This gives the protein CAISVGREGYGYTF.

The V gene is TRBV5-1, the J gene TRBJ2-7; 7 bases fit TRBD2. V lost 7 bases and J lost 5; bases outside the gene matches: 15. CDR3 length: 15 amino acids. Germline V gives CDR1 SGHRS, CDR2 YFSETQ. CDR3 sequence: CASSLWEGSANEQYF. The DNA of the CDR3 is TGCGCCAGCTCACTTTGGGAGGGGTCGGCCAACGAGCAGTACTTC.

This clone appeared once. This sequence joins TRBV7-2 and TRBJ2-7; 7 nucleotides line up with TRBD2. V lost 1 base, J lost 2 bases, and 5 bases stayed unmatched. The CDR3 sequence is 15 residues long. The germline CDR1 and CDR2 sequences are SGHTA and FQGNSA. CDR3 sequence (DNA): TGTGCCAGCAGCTTAGTCGATCGGGGGGCCTACGAGCAGTACTTC. The encoded protein is CASSLVDRGAYEQYF.

This clone showed up just a few times. The chain employs TRBV18 and TRBJ2-1, with D possibly TRBD2 on 7 matching bases. The CDR3 is made up of 15 amino acids. The germline V and J ends were trimmed by 3 bases and 5 bases, with 14 bases remaining between them. Looked up from germline, CDR1 is KGHSH and CDR2 is LQKENI. The CDR3 nucleotides read TGTGCCAGCTCACCCCCGGGGGGCTATCACAATGAGCAGTTCTTC. Its protein product is CASSPPGGYHNEQFF.

The V gene is TRBV14, the J gene TRBJ2-2; tentatively, D is TRBD2 (6 bases). CDR1 SGHDN and CDR2 FVKESK come from the germline V gene. There are 14 residues in the CDR3. Deletions cut 1 base from V and 8 bases from J, with 11 bases between. This chain's CDR3 is CASSQASGGGELFF. The CDR3 nucleotides read TGTGCCAGCAGCCAAGCATCCGGGGGAGGGGAGCTGTTTTTT.

The chain employs TRBV10-3 and TRBJ2-5; TRBD2 is a possible D gene (6 bases). The CDR3 spans 13 residues. Trimming shortened V by 4 bases and J by 5 bases, and 11 bases separated the two germline ends. Germline V CDR1 and CDR2: ENHRY, SYGVKD. The DNA of the CDR3 is TGTGCCATCAGTGTTTCGGGGGTGGAGACCCAGTACTTC. Protein: CAISVSGVETQYF.

V is TRBV18 and J is TRBJ2-7; 7 nucleotides match TRBD1. After removal of 3 bases from V and 2 bases from J, the junction contained 4 bases not matched to a gene. The CDR3 runs to 14 residues. Per germline, CDR1 KGHSH and CDR2 LQKENI. CDR3 residues: CASSPTGKTYEQYF. The CDR3 DNA sequence: TGTGCCAGCTCACCGACAGGGAAGACCTACGAGCAGTACTTC. Filled out from reference TRBV18 and TRBJ2-7, the complete variable domain reads NAGVMQNPRHLVRRRGQEARLRCSPMKGHSHVYWYRQLPEEGLKFMVYLQKENIIDESGMPKERFSAEFPKEGPSILRIQQVVRGDSAAYFCASSPTGKTYEQYFGPGTRLTVT.

The sample holds a few counts of this clone. The chain joins TRBV4-1 to TRBJ1-1; the D is unclear. The CDR3 has 13 amino acids. Germline CDR1 is MGHRA and CDR2 is YSYEKL. V shed 5 bases and J shed 0 bases, with 7 bases lying between them. CDR3 in DNA: TGCGCCAGCAGCTCGAACATGAACACTGAAGCTTTCTTT. Its protein is CASSSNMNTEAFF.

Details on this clone: Distinct nucleotide sequences in the sample also encode this CDR3. J is TRBJ1-4 and V is TRBV7-9; no reliable D call. Trimming left V 3 bases short and J 0 bases short, with 5 bases between. Germline loops: CDR1 SEHNR, CDR2 FQNEAQ (reference sequence). The CDR3 contains 14 residues. The CDR3, as DNA: TGTGCCAGCAGCTTTGCAGCAACTAATGAAAAACTGTTTTTT. It is translated as CASSFAATNEKLFF.

The V call is TRBV6-1, the J call TRBJ2-1, with D possibly being TRBD1 (6 bases). Trimming removed 2 bases at V and 13 bases at J, with 12 bases between. CDR1 and CDR2 from the germline V gene are MNHNS and SASEGT. CDR3 length: 12 residues. The chain's CDR3 is CASSEYREFQFF. The CDR3 nucleotides read TGTGCCAGCAGTGAATACAGGGAATTTCAGTTCTTC.

This clone was recorded only once. The chain employs TRBV4-3 and TRBJ2-5, with D possibly TRBD2 on 6 matching bases. CDR3 length: 13 residues. Germline CDR1 reads LGHNA; CDR2 reads YSLEER. Trimming took 1 base from V and 6 from J, leaving 9 bases between them. The DNA for the CDR3 is TGCGCCAGCAGCCAAGGGGGGGAAAAGACCCAGTACTTC. Translated: CASSQGGEKTQYF.

This clone came up a few times. V gene TRBV5-1 combines with J gene TRBJ1-2, with TRBD1 as a possible D gene (6 bases). The V end was cut by 5 bases, the J end by 2 bases, with 10 bases between. The germline V gene encodes CDR1 SGHRS and CDR2 YFSETQ. The CDR3 contains 13 residues. The CDR3 protein is CASSWDTNYGYTF. The CDR3 nucleotides read TGCGCCAGCAGTTGGGACACCAACTATGGCTACACCTTC. Full variable domain (rest looked up from reference TRBV5-1 and TRBJ1-2): KAGVTQTPRYLIKTRGQQVTLSCSPISGHRSVSWYQQTPGQGLQFLFEYFSETQRNKGNFPGRFSGRQFSNSRSEMNVSTLELGDSALYLCASSWDTNYGYTFGSGTRLTVV.

As for this clone: Within the sample, other DNA sequences also encode this same CDR3. The chain couples TRBV7-6 to TRBJ2-7; D is uncertain. This CDR3 has 13 residues. Germline values: CDR1 SGHVS, CDR2 FNYEAQ. With 0 bases removed from V and 2 bases from J, the gap between germline ends came to 5 bases. The CDR3 sequence: CASSLAPTYEQYF. In DNA form, the CDR3 reads TGTGCCAGCAGCTTAGCCCCTACCTACGAGCAGTACTTC.

The V and J genes are TRBV18 and TRBJ2-2, with D possibly TRBD2 on 5 matching bases. The CDR3 covers 15 residues. The germline V gene has CDR1 KGHSH and CDR2 LQKENI. V was cut by 0 bases and J by 4 bases, with 9 bases left in between. CDR3 nucleotide sequence: TGTGCCAGCTCACCACCTAGCGCCGGCACCGGGGAGCTGTTTTTT. Protein product: CASSPPSAGTGELFF.

The rearrangement uses TRBV12-5 and TRBJ1-1; D not certain. Deletions cut 7 bases from V and 0 bases from J, with 21 bases between. This CDR3 contains 17 residues. Looked up from germline, CDR1 is LGHNT and CDR2 is FRNRAP. The CDR3 DNA is TGTGCTAGTGCCCTCGAAAACCTCTTTTCCATGAACACTGAAGCTTTCTTT. Amino acid sequence: CASALENLFSMNTEAFF.

As for this clone: The same CDR3 can be traced to other DNA sequences in this sample. The gene calls are TRBV10-3 and TRBJ1-1, with D perhaps matching TRBD1 (5 bases). Trimming shortened V by 2 bases and J by 8 bases, and 15 bases separated the two germline ends. Germline CDR1 ENHRY, CDR2 SYGVKD. The CDR3 has 14 amino acids. This CDR3 is CAISEPTPTAEAFF. CDR3 nucleotide sequence: TGTGCCATCAGTGAGCCCACACCGACAGCCGAAGCTTTCTTT.